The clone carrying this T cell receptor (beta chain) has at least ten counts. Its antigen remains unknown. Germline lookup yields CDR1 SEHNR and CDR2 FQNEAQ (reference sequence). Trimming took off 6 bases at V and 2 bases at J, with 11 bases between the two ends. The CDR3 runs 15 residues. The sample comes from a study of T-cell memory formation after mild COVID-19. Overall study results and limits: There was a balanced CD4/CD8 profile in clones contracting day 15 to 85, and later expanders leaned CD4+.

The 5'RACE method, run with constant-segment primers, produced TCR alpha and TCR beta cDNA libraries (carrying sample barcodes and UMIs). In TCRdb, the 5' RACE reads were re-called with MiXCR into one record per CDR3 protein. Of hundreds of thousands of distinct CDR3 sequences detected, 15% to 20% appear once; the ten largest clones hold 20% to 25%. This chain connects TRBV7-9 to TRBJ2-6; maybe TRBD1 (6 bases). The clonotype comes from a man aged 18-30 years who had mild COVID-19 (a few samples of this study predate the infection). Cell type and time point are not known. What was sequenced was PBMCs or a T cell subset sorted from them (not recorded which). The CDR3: CASSLQGTGANVLTF. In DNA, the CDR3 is TGTGCCAGCAGTTTACAGGGTACTGGGGCCAACGTCCTGACTTTC.